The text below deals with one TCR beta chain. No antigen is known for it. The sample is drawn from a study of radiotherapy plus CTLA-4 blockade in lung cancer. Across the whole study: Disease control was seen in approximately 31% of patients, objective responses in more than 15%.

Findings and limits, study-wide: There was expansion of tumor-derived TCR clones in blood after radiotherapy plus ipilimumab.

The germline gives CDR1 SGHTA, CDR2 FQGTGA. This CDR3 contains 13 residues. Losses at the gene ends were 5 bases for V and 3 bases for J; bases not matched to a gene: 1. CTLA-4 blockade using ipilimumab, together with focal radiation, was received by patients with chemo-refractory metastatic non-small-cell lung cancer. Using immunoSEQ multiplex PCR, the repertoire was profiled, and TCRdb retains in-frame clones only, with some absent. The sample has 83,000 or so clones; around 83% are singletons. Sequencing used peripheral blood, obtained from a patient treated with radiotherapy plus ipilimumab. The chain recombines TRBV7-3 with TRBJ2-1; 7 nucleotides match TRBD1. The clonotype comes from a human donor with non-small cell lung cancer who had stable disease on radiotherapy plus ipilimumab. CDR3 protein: CASSPGGYNEQFF. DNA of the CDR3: TGTGCCAGCAGCCCAGGGGGCTACAATGAGCAGTTCTTC.